One and the same sample provided the 4 T cell receptor beta chains below, sequenced in a study of vaccination and CD4 T cells after COVID-19. At the Johns Hopkins FTIC core, DNA taken from cultured CD4+ T cells was sequenced by way of the Oncomine TCR Beta short-read assay. TCRdb recomputed calls from the PCR reads with MiXCR, one row per CDR3 protein. This table holds approximately 15,000 distinct CDR3 sequences, 30% found once. Sample treatment: approximately nine-day PBMC culture with coronavirus spike peptide pools or control peptides (ViraFEST assay). These receptors are not linked to any known antigen. The sequenced material came from cultured CD4+ T cells from blood. These TCRs come from a human donor with COVID-19.

This chain links TRBV20-1 with TRBJ2-5; tentatively, D is TRBD1 or TRBD2 (6 bases each). Looked up from germline, CDR1 is DFQATT and CDR2 is SNEGSKA (reference sequence). V lost 6 bases to trimming and J lost 3 bases, with 20 bases between them. CDR3 length equals 15 residues. The chain's CDR3 is CSAPAGGPGEETQYF. The CDR3 coding sequence is TGCAGTGCCCCGGCTGGGGGGCCTGGGGAAGAGACCCAGTACTTC.

The V call is TRBV7-8, the J call TRBJ2-7; either TRBD1 or TRBD2 may fit D (6 bases each). The germline CDR1 and CDR2 sequences are SGHVS and FQNEAQ. This CDR3 is built from 15 residues. V lost 4 bases, J lost 3 bases, and 16 bases lay in between. Here the CDR3 DNA reads TGTGCCAGCAGCTCAAGACCGGGGGCTGACTACGAGCAGTACTTC. Encoded protein: CASSSRPGADYEQYF. Full variable domain (remainder filled in from reference TRBV7-8 and TRBJ2-7): GAGVSQSPRYKVAKRGQDVALRCDPISGHVSLFWYQQALGQGPEFLTYFQNEAQLDKSGLPSDRFFAERPEGSVSTLKIQRTQQEDSAVYLCASSSRPGADYEQYFGPGTRLTVT.

There are a few counts of this clonotype. The J gene is TRBJ1-2, the V gene TRBV7-2; D not resolved. The CDR3 runs 12 residues. V was clipped by 6 bases and J by 5 bases, with 10 bases between them. Per the germline V gene, CDR1 is SGHTA and CDR2 is FQGNSA. CDR3 sequence: CASRKEEYGYTF. CDR3 nucleotides: TGTGCCAGCAGGAAGGAGGAGTATGGCTACACCTTC.

In its sample, this clonotype was seen a few times. The J gene is TRBJ2-3, the V gene TRBV6-5; D call uncertain. There are 13 residues in the CDR3. CDR1 is MNHEY, CDR2 SVGAGI, per germline. Deletions cut 2 bases from V and 6 bases from J, with 9 bases between. CDR3 nucleotides: TGTGCCAGCAGTTACAGGACCCCCGATACGCAGTATTTT. This codes for CASSYRTPDTQYF.